The following is a T cell receptor beta chain sequence with its context. Its antigen is currently unknown. The PCR had 60 Vbeta and 13 Jbeta primers. Here immunoSEQ multiplex PCR was the method, and the copy in TCRdb shows in-frame clones only, minus some. The sample lists 150,000 or so clones; more than 75% were seen once. This CDR3 is built from 15 residues. The germline V gene has CDR1 MNHNY and CDR2 SVGAGI (reference sequence). V trimming: 5 bases; J trimming: 4 bases; junction bases outside the gene matches: 10. The sample originates from a study of cytomegalovirus exposure and HLA in healthy donors. Study-level points and caveats: With later analysis, a missense DCLRE1C variant became linked to TCR beta V- and J-gene trimming. Whilst most TCR sequences proved rare, a subset of public TCRs occurred across many donors. A previous analysis found most TCR beta V segments productive roughly 87% or roughly 30% of the time. Analyzed later, most CMV-associated TCR beta chains appeared HLA-restricted.

The clonotype comes from a young woman in good health and CMV-seronegative. The sample was PBMCs. The chain couples TRBV6-6 to TRBJ2-7; 8 bases match TRBD2. As DNA, the CDR3 is TGTGCCAGCAGTAAAACAGCGGGGGAACTTTACGAGCAGTACTTC. This gives the protein CASSKTAGELYEQYF.